This TCR beta chain was found in a study of identical twins. Overall study findings and caveats: There is a chance that invariant MAIT and iNKT cells partially muddied zero-insertion analyses. Monozygotic twin pairs showed more out-of-frame TCR alpha sharing than models estimated. Cord blood beta clonotypes present at high abundance carried fewer insertions; no such pattern appeared in memory repertoires.

Worth noting for this clonotype: Its target is unknown.

The V end lost 2 bases, the J end lost 6 bases, and 11 bases lay between the germline ends. There are 14 residues in the CDR3. The germline CDR1 and CDR2 sequences are MNHEY and SVGAGI. A universal primer binding site was introduced by template switching. The final cDNA contained unique molecular identifiers. TCRdb passed the 5' RACE reads through MiXCR, listing each CDR3 protein once. The sample holds about 430,000 distinct CDR3 sequences, roughly 20% seen once. This clonotype was sampled from a man aged 45-60 years in good health. This rearrangement joins TRBV6-5 to TRBJ2-1; no clear D gene. Sequenced material: naive T cells sorted from blood. CDR3 sequence (DNA): TGTGCCAGCAGTTACGGGCAGCGTTCCAATGAGCAGTTCTTC. Residues: CASSYGQRSNEQFF.